Sequencing of this T cell receptor (beta chain) was carried out in a study of cytomegalovirus exposure and HLA in healthy donors (dated by TCRdb to 2016 to 2017). Background for the entire study: An earlier analysis of several hundred of the donors reported 250 to 300 Gb of sequence data and 120 million or so unique TCR beta sequences from about 179 million T cells. Of the roughly 400 genotyped donors, roughly 85% fell in the genetic ancestry cluster associated with self-reported Caucasian donors. Four or five DR-DQ haplotypes were handled as single units for association and clustering because linkage in the cohort was strong. In an earlier analysis of 587 of the donors, high-throughput TCR beta sequencing was used to judge whether each TCR beta V gene segment behaved as functional or pseudogenic. In a later genetic analysis, genome-wide SNP genotypes for about 65% of the roughly 700 donors were used, and that subset was treated as a discovery cohort. HLA typing included class I and class II loci at four-digit resolution. The study profiled the T cell repertoires of about 640 subjects by immunosequencing and related them to cytomegalovirus serostatus. Typing coverage varied by locus: 629-630 donors for A, B, C, DRB1 and DQB1; around 560 for DQA1; about 600 for DPA1; around 450 for DPB1. An early release that covered 640 HLA-typed donors contained approximately 300 gigabases of sequencing data and 75 million to 100 million unique TCR sequences. Every discovery cohort repertoire had been produced on one sequencing platform. In addition to the first cohort of approximately 650 subjects, a separate validation cohort of approximately 120 different subjects was used. In a later analysis, previously published TCR beta repertoires from 550 to 700 donors were re-analyzed and high-resolution HLA genotyping was added so that TCR occurrence patterns could be studied. Among 350 to 400 genotyped donors of the cohort, an average of about 240,000 unique TCR beta nucleotide sequences were sequenced per donor, roughly 18% of them non-productive. Donor age, sex, ethnicity and CMV serostatus were compiled alongside the repertoire data. The study combined high-throughput TCR immunosequencing, statistical association of individual TCRs with disease status, and machine learning to predict cytomegalovirus infection status. The study aimed to test whether signatures of past pathogen exposure could be identified by cataloging public T cell receptors. Rather than using new phenotypic data, the later analysis identified candidate immune exposures from TCR beta sequences and from how often those sequences occurred across donors. Findings and caveats that apply to the study as a whole: Correlated functional status among segregating V segments might be attributable to linkage disequilibrium, but an unknown experimental factor could not be ruled out. According to the authors, the approach could potentially be generalized to other disease states and immunological phenotypes. A cluster of highly shared sequence variants was judged likely to represent a technical artifact of the sequencing pipeline. In a later analysis, TCR association rates were found to vary across HLA loci, with the most associated TCRs seen for DRB1 alleles and the fewest for HLA-C alleles. Broadly in line with IMGT annotations, most TCR beta V segments showed up in productive rearrangements about 90% or about 30% of the time in an earlier analysis of a few hundred of the donors. V-gene and J-gene trimming of TCR beta chains was associated with a missense DCLRE1C variant in a later genetic analysis, and the association was replicated in an independent cohort. The cohort was sequenced for TCR beta chains only, and without alpha or paired-chain data the features that could be detected were limited. Because counts were too low, some 16 rarely observed V segments, including chromosome 9 orphons, were excluded from the earlier analysis of a few hundred of the donors. Most TCR sequences were seen in very few donors, while some public TCRs were found in many individuals. In vitro tests confirmed that three of the cytomegalovirus-associated TCR beta chains recognize cytomegalovirus antigens. A further reported finding was that TCR beta sequences accurately predicted the HLA-A and HLA-B alleles for most subjects in the first cohort. In a later analysis, HLA-associated TCR beta chains showed more clonal expansion and lower generation probabilities than non-associated chains that were equally common. The classifier was reported to diagnose cytomegalovirus status with high specificity and sensitivity in both the original and validation cohorts. Some IMGT-functional V segments, including TRBV6-2 and TRBV6-3, could not be told apart with the 87-base-pair reads, so those segments were excluded. The study listed 164 TCR beta chains as associated with cytomegalovirus. Immune exposure information for the cohort was limited to CMV serostatus. When HLA alleles, especially DR and DQ, strongly co-occurred, attributing TCR associations to individual alleles was difficult. In a later analysis, about 16,000 TCR beta sequences were associated with specific HLA alleles at a false discovery rate of 0.05. HLA typing was unavailable for some donors at each locus, so association tests used only the typed subset. In a later analysis, most CMV-associated TCR beta chains were found to appear HLA-restricted, with HLA associations seemingly driven largely by CMV exposure. Sequencing depth was assumed to be roughly uniform across donors in the presence/absence analyses, though that assumption may not hold. A later genetic analysis reported fewer N-insertions in productive TCRs among donors in an Asian-associated ancestry cluster than the approximately 670-donor mean. In a later analysis, several top co-occurrence clusters were reported to appear linked to parvovirus B19, influenza, CMV and Epstein-Barr virus.

Library creation used the immunoSEQ multiplex PCR assay. For the multiplex PCR, a mixture combining 60 forward primers for TCR Vbeta segments and 13 reverse primers for TCR Jbeta segments was used. The CDR3 region of rearranged TCR beta genes was amplified from genomic DNA by a multiplex PCR assay. On the Illumina HiSeq System, the amplified TCR beta libraries were sequenced as 87-base-pair reads. The original pipeline was this. Across the 670 or so repertoires, a later analysis counted 75 million to 90 million unique TCR beta chains, about 10 million of which were shared by at least two donors. A nearest-neighbor algorithm error-corrected the raw reads and collapsed the reads into unique sequences, merging closely related sequences to remove PCR and sequencing errors. Alignment of CDR3 sequences to IMGT reference sequences was used to assign V, D and J gene segments. Each retained sequence needed at least a six-nucleotide match to both a V gene segment and a J gene segment. A rearrangement was called productive if the CDR3 had no stop codons and remained in frame with V and J, and every other rearrangement was called non-productive. CDR3 was defined according to IMGT convention as the region running from the second conserved V-encoded cysteine to the conserved J-encoded phenylalanine. The earlier analysis of 500 to 650 of the donors excluded any sequence lacking an unambiguous match to a single V gene segment. In an earlier analysis of 587 of the donors, V segments were called functional above 56.7% productive rearrangements and were called segregating when the between-donor standard deviation exceeded 5%. To diagnose cytomegalovirus status from the catalog of TCR beta chain sequences, a statistical classification framework was built. A later analysis assigned V and J genes by comparing TCR nucleotide sequences with IMGT/GENE-DB human TR gene sequences. In a later analysis, CDR3 sequences and most-parsimonious VDJ recombination scenarios were assigned using the TCRdist pipeline. A later analysis defined each TCR beta chain by its CDR3 amino acid sequence plus V-gene family, and excluded reads lacking a unique V-gene family. To address suspected cross-contamination and a sequencing artifact, a later analysis removed around 600 highly shared, low-generation-probability nucleotide sequences. A later analysis calculated a clonal expansion index for each public chain from normalized within-repertoire ranks of inferred template counts. In a later analysis, generation probabilities were computed using a VDJ recombination model fitted to out-of-frame rearrangements, and the results were checked against IGoR. A later analysis scored TCR-TCR, TCR-HLA and TCR-CMV co-occurrence with hypergeometric tests, applying a repertoire-size bias correction to TCR pairs. False discovery rates were estimated in a later analysis by permuting HLA or CMV assignments 20 times. In a later analysis, co-occurring TCRs were grouped with DBSCAN, and TCRdist sequence similarity was added when clustering was performed within HLA-allele-positive subsets. Repertoires with fewer than 30,000 or more than 120,000 public chains, plus five repertoires with anomalous nucleotide sharing, were excluded from co-occurrence clustering. TCRdb mirrors the immuneACCESS table, restricted to in-frame sequences. Some clones are absent from its copies; in checked studies, under half trace to an unresolved V gene, and the reason for the others is unknown. V and J calls and clone size are given by that table; D and trimming were obtained from the DNA. The sample's table covers more than 200,000 clones. In total, the top ten clones hold 0.75% to 1% of the sample.

Trimming takes 1 base off V and 10 bases off J; junction bases not matched to a gene: 8. According to the germline V gene, CDR1 reads SGHVS and CDR2 reads FQNEAQ. The cysteine opens and the phenylalanine closes a CDR3 of 16 amino acids. Kept here is only the CDR3 DNA, which spans 48 bases and is read in frame from base 1. About this clone: Which antigen it targets is not known.

The cohort comprised 710 or so healthy bone marrow donors. All cohort members were sampled while nominally healthy, although unrecorded immune exposures were likely present. The donor was CMV seropositive and was included in the group of 300 or so seropositive cohort members. A peripheral blood sample was collected from each donor, and TCR beta sequencing was performed on peripheral blood mononuclear cells. The Qiagen DNeasy Blood Extraction Kit was used to extract genomic DNA from the blood cell samples. The V and J genes are TRBV7-8 and TRBJ2-1; 12 bases in between match TRBD2. Material: PBMCs. This receptor was obtained from a woman in her twenties or thirties in good health and CMV-seropositive. The DNA is as follows: TGTGCCAGCAGCTTAGTACTAGCGGGGGGCATCAAAGAGCAGTTCTTC. It translates as CASSLVLAGGIKEQFF.